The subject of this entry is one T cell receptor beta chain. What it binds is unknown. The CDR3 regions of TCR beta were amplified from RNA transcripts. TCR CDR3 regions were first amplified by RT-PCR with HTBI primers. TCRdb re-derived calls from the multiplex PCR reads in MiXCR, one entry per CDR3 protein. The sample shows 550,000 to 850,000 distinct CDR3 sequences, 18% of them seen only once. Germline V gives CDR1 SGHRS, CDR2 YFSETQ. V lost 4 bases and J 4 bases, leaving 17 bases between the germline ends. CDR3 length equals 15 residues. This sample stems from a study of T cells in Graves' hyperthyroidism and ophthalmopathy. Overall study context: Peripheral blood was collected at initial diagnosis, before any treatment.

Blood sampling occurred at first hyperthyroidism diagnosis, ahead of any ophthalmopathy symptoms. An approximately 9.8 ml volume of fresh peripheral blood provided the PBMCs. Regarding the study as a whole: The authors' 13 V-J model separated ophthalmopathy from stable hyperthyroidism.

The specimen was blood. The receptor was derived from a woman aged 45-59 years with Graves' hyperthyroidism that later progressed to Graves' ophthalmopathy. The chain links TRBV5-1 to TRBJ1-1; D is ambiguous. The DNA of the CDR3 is TGCGCCAGCAGCGTGGCCGGGGTTTCCGTCACTGAAGCTTTCTTT. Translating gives CASSVAGVSVTEAFF. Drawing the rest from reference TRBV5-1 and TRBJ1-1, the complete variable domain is KAGVTQTPRYLIKTRGQQVTLSCSPISGHRSVSWYQQTPGQGLQFLFEYFSETQRNKGNFPGRFSGRQFSNSRSEMNVSTLELGDSALYLCASSVAGVSVTEAFFGQGTRLTVV.